This entry lists 17 T cell receptor beta chains sequenced from one sample in a study of blood T cell repertoires in COVID-19. Only in-frame clones appear in the TCRdb table, and some are missing; sequencing was by immunoSEQ multiplex PCR. Of approximately 200,000 clones listed, 80% to 90% are singletons. Sequenced input: PBMCs or T cells enriched from blood (not recorded which). Receptors were obtained from a woman aged 35 to 49 with acute COVID-19.

The DNA of the CDR3 is TGTGCCAGCAGCCCGGGGGGAGCGAACACCGGGGAGCTGTTTTTT. Amino acid sequence: CASSPGGANTGELFF. This chain uses TRBV5-6 with TRBJ2-2, with 7 bases matching TRBD2. J lost 0 bases, V lost 4 bases, and 3 bases had no gene match. The CDR3 runs 15 residues. Per the germline V gene, CDR1 is SGHDT and CDR2 is YYEEEE.

J is TRBJ1-4 and V is TRBV7-2; TRBD1 matches 8 bases. CDR3 length: 13 residues. After removal of 5 bases from V and 5 bases from J, the junction contained 1 base not matched to a gene. Germline loops: CDR1 SGHTA, CDR2 FQGNSA. CDR3 loop: CASSRDRNEKLFF. The CDR3 nucleotides are TGTGCCAGCAGCCGGGACAGGAATGAAAAACTGTTTTTT.

The chain joins TRBV6-2 or TRBV6-3 to TRBJ2-1; the match to TRBD2 covers 11 bases. CDR1 and CDR2 (germline): MNHEY, SVGEGT. The CDR3 has 15 amino acids. The junction had 5 bases not matched to a gene; V was cut back by 6 bases and J by 4 bases. For the CDR3, the DNA is TGTGCCAGCAGCCAACTAGCGGGAGCTTACAATGAGCAGTTCTTC. Translated: CASSQLAGAYNEQFF.

This chain joins TRBV5-5 and TRBJ2-7; the D gene is possibly TRBD2 (5 bases). V was shortened by 4 bases and J by 6 bases, with 20 bases between the two germline ends. Germline V gives CDR1 SGHKS, CDR2 YYEKEE (reference sequence). The CDR3 is 15 residues long. This CDR3 is CASSRSPQRSGEQYF. The CDR3 DNA reads as TGTGCCAGCAGCCGCTCCCCCCAGCGGTCGGGCGAGCAGTACTTC.

The gene calls are TRBV3-1 (or the pseudogene TRBV3-2) and TRBJ1-5, with 7 bases lining up with TRBD1. CDR1 and CDR2 (germline): LGHDT, YNNKEL (reference sequence). The CDR3 is made up of 14 amino acids. The ends lost 5 bases at V and 4 bases at J; junction bases unmatched: 5. The CDR3 reads CASSGTVANQPQHF. The CDR3 coding sequence is TGTGCCAGCAGCGGGACAGTTGCAAATCAGCCCCAGCATTTT.

The V and J genes are TRBV5-1 and TRBJ2-2, with D perhaps matching TRBD2 (6 bases). This CDR3 spans 15 amino acids. Germline CDR1 reads SGHRS; CDR2 reads YFSETQ. V dropped 4 bases and J dropped 3 bases, with 13 bases sitting between them. This chain's CDR3 is CASSPAGRDTGELFF. Here the CDR3 DNA reads TGCGCCAGCAGCCCGGCGGGACGGGACACCGGGGAGCTGTTTTTT. Using reference TRBV5-1 and TRBJ2-2 for the parts outside the CDR3, the full variable domain is KAGVTQTPRYLIKTRGQQVTLSCSPISGHRSVSWYQQTPGQGLQFLFEYFSETQRNKGNFPGRFSGRQFSNSRSEMNVSTLELGDSALYLCASSPAGRDTGELFFGEGSRLTVL.

This chain joins TRBV11-2 and TRBJ2-1; no firm D call. This CDR3 has 14 residues. Trimming took off 2 bases at V and 0 bases at J, with 5 bases between the two ends. Germline CDR1 is SGHAT and CDR2 is FQNNGV. CDR3 bases: TGTGCCAGCAGCTTATACGGCTCCTACAATGAGCAGTTCTTC. As protein: CASSLYGSYNEQFF.

The chain carries TRBV3-1 (or the pseudogene TRBV3-2) and TRBJ1-1; D gene ambiguous. The germline gives CDR1 LGHDT, CDR2 YNNKEL (reference sequence). The CDR3 contains 13 residues. V lost 1 base and J 8 bases, leaving 11 bases between the germline ends. CDR3 sequence reads: CASSQAAGGEAFF. CDR3 nucleotide sequence: TGTGCCAGCAGCCAAGCGGCCGGAGGGGAAGCTTTCTTT.

The chain carries TRBV4-1 and TRBJ2-7; D is perhaps TRBD2 (6 bases). Trimming stripped 4 bases from V and 3 bases from J, with 13 bases between. Germline CDR1 reads MGHRA; CDR2 reads YSYEKL. The CDR3 runs to 14 residues. The CDR3 is CASSLRDGGYEQYF. CDR3 nucleotides: TGCGCCAGCAGCCTCAGGGACGGGGGCTACGAGCAGTACTTC.

The J gene is TRBJ1-5, the V gene TRBV28; a weak D match, TRBD1 (6 bases). CDR3 size: 16 residues. CDR1 and CDR2 (germline): MDHEN, SYDVKM. Trimming cost V 5 bases and J 0 bases, with 14 bases left between them. This CDR3 reads CASSTTGQPSNQPQHF. The CDR3, as DNA: TGTGCCAGCAGTACCACCGGACAGCCTAGCAATCAGCCCCAGCATTTT. Combining the CDR3 with reference TRBV28 and TRBJ1-5 gives the whole variable domain DVKVTQSSRYLVKRTGEKVFLECVQDMDHENMFWYRQDPGLGLRLIYFSYDVKMKEKGDIPEGYSVSREKKERFSLILESASTNQTSMYLCASSTTGQPSNQPQHFGDGTRLSIL.

This chain links TRBV7-2 with TRBJ1-1, with a tentative D call TRBD1 (6 bases). Germline values: CDR1 SGHTA, CDR2 FQGNSA. The CDR3 is made up of 14 amino acids. V was cut by 5 bases and J by 6 bases, with 16 bases left in between. The CDR3 spells CASSAGAVSAEAFF. As DNA, the CDR3 is TGTGCCAGCAGCGCAGGGGCGGTCTCGGCTGAAGCTTTCTTT.

The J gene is TRBJ1-5, the V gene TRBV5-8; 7 positions match TRBD1. CDR1 is SGHTS and CDR2 is YDEGEE in the germline V gene. The V and J ends lost 0 bases and 6 bases, in that order; junction bases with no gene match: 3. There are 14 residues in the CDR3. CDR3 sequence reads: CASSLGPGGQPQHF. As DNA, the CDR3 is TGTGCCAGCAGCTTGGGGCCAGGGGGTCAGCCCCAGCATTTT. The full variable domain, its missing parts supplied by reference TRBV5-8 and TRBJ1-5, is EAGVTQSPTHLIKTRGQQATLRCSPISGHTSVYWYQQALGLGLQFLLWYDEGEERNRGNFPPRFSGRQFPNYSSELNVNALELEDSALYLCASSLGPGGQPQHFGDGTRLSIL.

About this clone itself: Within the sample, other DNA sequences also encode this same CDR3. CDR3 amino acids: CASSLQGGRNTIYF. The DNA of the CDR3 is TGTGCCAGCAGCTTACAGGGAGGGAGAAACACCATATATTTT. V usage is TRBV7-9 and J usage is TRBJ1-3; a weak D match, TRBD1 (5 bases). CDR3 length: 14 amino acids. Germline CDR1 is SEHNR and CDR2 is FQNEAQ (reference sequence). With 2 bases removed from V and 5 bases from J, the gap between germline ends came to 10 bases.

The V gene is TRBV6-8, the J gene TRBJ2-1; D may be TRBD2 (5 bases). Germline CDR1 MNHGY, CDR2 SAAAGT. Trimming removed 8 bases from V and 6 bases from J, with 26 bases in between. This CDR3 has 17 residues. The CDR3 is CASQPLIGLPEVNEQFF. In DNA, the CDR3 is TGTGCCAGCCAGCCTCTTATAGGCCTGCCGGAGGTCAATGAGCAGTTCTTC.

The genes are TRBV7-9 and TRBJ2-4, with D maybe TRBD1 (6 bases). Germline V gene sequence: CDR1 SEHNR, CDR2 FQNEAQ (reference sequence). V lost 5 bases and J 7 bases, leaving 15 bases between the germline ends. The CDR3 covers 14 residues. The DNA of the CDR3 is TGTGCCAGCAGCCCAAGGGGCCAGGGGAACATTCAGTACTTC. Translated, it gives CASSPRGQGNIQYF.

The V gene is TRBV28, the J gene TRBJ2-7; D is possibly TRBD2 (6 bases). In germline, CDR1 is MDHEN, CDR2 SYDVKM. Deletions cut 6 bases from V and 2 bases from J, with 14 bases between. CDR3 length: 14 residues. The CDR3 DNA reads as TGTGCCAGCAGAAGCGGACTACCACCCTACGAGCAGTACTTC. This translates into CASRSGLPPYEQYF.

This chain links TRBV5-1 with TRBJ1-3, with TRBD1 as a possible D gene (5 bases). Germline CDR1 and CDR2: SGHRS and YFSETQ. The CDR3 extends over 16 amino acids. Between the trimmed V and J ends, which lost 4 bases and 0 bases, there was a span of 14 bases. The CDR3: CASSQEPTVSGNTIYF. In DNA form, the CDR3 reads TGCGCCAGCAGCCAGGAACCGACAGTCTCTGGAAACACCATATATTTT.